A single sample is the source of the 9 T cell receptor beta chains below, sequenced in a study of T cells in localized non-small cell lung cancer (dated by TCRdb to between 2020 and 2021). Preparation of the library involved the immunoSEQ multiplex PCR assay. TCRdb stores this immuneACCESS table with in-frame sequences only. Part of the clones is absent; in the studies checked, under half of the shortfall reflects unresolved V genes, and no reason is known for the rest. For this sample there are 86,000 or so clones; about 83% appear just once. The ten largest clones represent approximately 2.8% of the sample. The input for sequencing was peripheral blood, taken before any cancer treatment. These receptors were taken from a man aged 40 to 69 with stage I lung adenocarcinoma.

This clone has only one observation. The rearrangement uses TRBV18 and TRBJ2-7; TRBD1 matches 7 bases. Trimming cost V 2 bases and J 0 bases; bases outside gene matches: 10. This CDR3 comprises 17 residues. Germline V gives CDR1 KGHSH, CDR2 LQKENI. In nucleotides, the CDR3 is TGTGCCAGCTCACCAGACTTCCCGGGACAGAGCTCCTACGAGCAGTACTTC. It is translated as CASSPDFPGQSSYEQYF.

This rearrangement joins TRBV2 to TRBJ2-7, with 9 bases identical to TRBD1. The CDR3 has 14 amino acids. Trimming removed 10 bases from V and 2 bases from J; junction bases left unmatched: 9. Per the germline V gene, CDR1 is SNHLY and CDR2 is FYNNEI. This CDR3 is CAISRGQGTYEQYF. DNA for the CDR3: TGTGCCATCTCGCGGGGACAGGGTACCTACGAGCAGTACTTC.

This chain links TRBV5-1 with TRBJ2-3; the D gene is possibly TRBD2 (6 bases). The germline V and J ends were trimmed by 0 bases and 2 bases, with 13 bases remaining between them. CDR1 SGHRS and CDR2 YFSETQ come from the germline V gene. CDR3 length equals 16 residues. The CDR3 nucleotides are TGCGCCAGCAGCTTGGGGGGTGCGGGATACACAGATACGCAGTATTTT. This gives the protein CASSLGGAGYTDTQYF. Full variable domain (missing parts from reference TRBV5-1 and TRBJ2-3): KAGVTQTPRYLIKTRGQQVTLSCSPISGHRSVSWYQQTPGQGLQFLFEYFSETQRNKGNFPGRFSGRQFSNSRSEMNVSTLELGDSALYLCASSLGGAGYTDTQYFGPGTRLTVL.

This chain joins TRBV7-3 and TRBJ2-2, with 10 bases matching TRBD1. This CDR3 is 15 amino acids long. CDR1 and CDR2 (germline): SGHTA, FQGTGA. J was trimmed by 6 bases and V by 5 bases; bases with no gene match: 6. Written as DNA, the CDR3 is TGTGCCAGCAGCCACCGGGACAGGGGTTCCGGGGAGCTGTTTTTT. Translation: CASSHRDRGSGELFF.

V usage is TRBV29-1 and J usage is TRBJ1-2; D is ambiguous. The germline V and J ends were trimmed by 6 bases and 0 bases, with 8 bases remaining between them. The germline CDR1 and CDR2 sequences are SQVTM and ANQGSEA. The CDR3 is made up of 12 amino acids. CDR3 nucleotides: TGCAGCGTGCAACGGGCTAACTATGGCTACACCTTC. Translation: CSVQRANYGYTF.

The V gene is TRBV29-1, the J gene TRBJ2-3, with D possibly being TRBD2 (6 bases). CDR1 is SQVTM, CDR2 ANQGSEA, per germline. This CDR3 region has 15 residues. Trimming pared 2 bases from V and 1 base from J, leaving 13 bases between. CDR3 nucleotide sequence: TGCAGCGTTGAACGCCTAGCGATAGGCACAGATACGCAGTATTTT. Residues: CSVERLAIGTDTQYF.

The chain joins TRBV20-1 to TRBJ1-2; D is unresolved. V was shortened by 6 bases and J by 6 bases, with 11 bases between the two germline ends. This CDR3 has 11 amino acids. Germline CDR1 and CDR2: DFQATT and SNEGSKA (reference sequence). The CDR3 sequence is CSASRADGYTF. Here the CDR3 DNA reads TGCAGTGCCAGTCGGGCGGATGGCTACACCTTC.

The chain joins TRBV5-6 to TRBJ1-2, with D hard to call. The germline V gene has CDR1 SGHDT and CDR2 YYEEEE. The ends were cut back, 1 base at V and 7 bases at J, with 8 bases in the middle. The CDR3 totals 12 residues. The CDR3, as DNA: TGTGCCAGCAGCTTGAGATGGGCTGGCTACACCTTC. This encodes CASSLRWAGYTF.

This chain links TRBV7-2 with TRBJ1-2; D is unresolved. V lost 1 base and J lost 2, with 2 bases in between. Germline CDR1 SGHTA, CDR2 FQGNSA. The CDR3 extends over 12 amino acids. The CDR3, as DNA: TGTGCCAGCAGCTTAGTCAACTATGGCTACACCTTC. Translation: CASSLVNYGYTF.